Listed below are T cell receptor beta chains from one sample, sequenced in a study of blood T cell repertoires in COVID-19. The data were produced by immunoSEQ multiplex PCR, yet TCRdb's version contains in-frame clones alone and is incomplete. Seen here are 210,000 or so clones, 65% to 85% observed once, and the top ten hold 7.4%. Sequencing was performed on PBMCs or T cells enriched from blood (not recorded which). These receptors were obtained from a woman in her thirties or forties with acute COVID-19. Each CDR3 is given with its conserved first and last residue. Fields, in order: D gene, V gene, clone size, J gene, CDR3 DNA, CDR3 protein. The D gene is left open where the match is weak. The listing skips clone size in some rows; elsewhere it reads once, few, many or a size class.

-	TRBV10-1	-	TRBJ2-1	TGCGCCAGCAGTGAGCACCCTAGCTCCTACAATGAGCAGTTCTTC	CASSEHPSSYNEQFF
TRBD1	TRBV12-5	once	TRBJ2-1	TGTGCTAGTGGTTCCGTTAGGACAGGGGGCGCCTACAATGAGCAGTTCTTC	CASGSVRTGGAYNEQFF
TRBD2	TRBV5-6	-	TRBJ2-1	TGTGCCAGCAGCCCGAAACTAGCGGGGTCCTACAATGAGCAGTTCTTC	CASSPKLAGSYNEQFF
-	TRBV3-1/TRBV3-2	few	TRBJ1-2	TGTGCCAGCAGCCAAGGCACAGATGGCTACACCTTC	CASSQGTDGYTF
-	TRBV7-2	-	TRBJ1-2	TGTGCCAGCAGCTTAGTTCAGGGAAATGGCTACACCTTC	CASSLVQGNGYTF
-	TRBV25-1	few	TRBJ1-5	TGTGCCAGCAGTGGGCCTCAGGGAGGAGGTCAGCCCCAGCATTTT	CASSGPQGGGQPQHF
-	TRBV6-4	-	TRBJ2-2	TGTGCCAGCAGTGACTCCAGCACCGGGGAGCTGTTTTTT	CASSDSSTGELFF
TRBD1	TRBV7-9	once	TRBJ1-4	TGTGCCAGCAGCCGGGACAGGGTGGTAACAACTAATGAAAAACTGTTTTTT	CASSRDRVVTTNEKLFF
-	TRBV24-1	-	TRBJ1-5	TGTGCCACCAGTGAGGGGACGGTTGGAGGGGAGCCCCAGCATTTT	CATSEGTVGGEPQHF
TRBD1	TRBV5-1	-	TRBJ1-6	TGCGCCAGCAGCCAGAGAGGGACAGACGAATCACCCCTCCACTTT	CASSQRGTDESPLHF
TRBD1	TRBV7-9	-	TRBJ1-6	TGTGCCAGCAGCTTATATCCCCTGGGACAGGGGCATTCACCCCTCCACTTT	CASSLYPLGQGHSPLHF
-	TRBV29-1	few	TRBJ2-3	TGCAGCGTTGAGGGGGCTCGCACAGATACGCAGTATTTT	CSVEGARTDTQYF
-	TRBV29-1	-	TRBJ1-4	TGCAGCGGAGGCGCAACTAATGAAAAACTGTTTTTT	CSGGATNEKLFF
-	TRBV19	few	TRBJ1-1	TGTGCCAGTAATATGGCAGGCGCGAACACTGAAGCTTTCTTT	CASNMAGANTEAFF
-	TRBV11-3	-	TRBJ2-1	TGTGCCAGCAGCACCAGGGCCAGCTCCTACAATGAGCAGTTCTTC	CASSTRASSYNEQFF
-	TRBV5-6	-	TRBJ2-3	TGTGCCAGCAGCCTCAATACGGGGGACCTCAGCACAGATACGCAGTATTTT	CASSLNTGDLSTDTQYF
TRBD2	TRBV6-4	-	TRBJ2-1	TGTGCCAGCAGTGAATTGGCGGGGGCCTACAATGAGCAGTTCTTC	CASSELAGAYNEQFF
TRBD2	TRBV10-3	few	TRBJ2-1	TGTGCCATCAGTGAGTCCGGACTAGCGGCCAATGAGCAGTTCTTC	CAISESGLAANEQFF
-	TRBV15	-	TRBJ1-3	TGTGCCACCAGACAGGGTTCGGCTGGAAACACCATATATTTT	CATRQGSAGNTIYF
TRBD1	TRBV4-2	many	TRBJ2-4	TGTGCCAGCAGCCCAGCCAGGGACCCGGGACAGACTTTTAATCTAGCCAAAAACATTCAGTACTTC	CASSPARDPGQTFNLAKNIQYF
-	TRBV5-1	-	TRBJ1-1	TGCGCCAGCAGCTTGGAGGGACTCAGGAACACTGAAGCTTTCTTT	CASSLEGLRNTEAFF
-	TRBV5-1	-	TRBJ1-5	TGCGCCAGCAGCTTGAGGGGTGAGGATCAGCCCCAGCATTTT	CASSLRGEDQPQHF
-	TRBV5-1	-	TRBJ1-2	TGCGCCAGCAGCTTGTCGTCAGGGAGGAACAACTATGGCTACACCTTC	CASSLSSGRNNYGYTF
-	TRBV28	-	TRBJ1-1	TGTGCCAGCAGTGATTGGGGGGCTGAAGCTTTCTTT	CASSDWGAEAFF
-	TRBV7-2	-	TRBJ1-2	TGTGCCAGCAGCCCACAGATCGGCGGCTACACCTTC	CASSPQIGGYTF
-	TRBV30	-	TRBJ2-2	TGTGCCTGGAGTCCTCCAGGGTCAACCGGGGAGCTGTTTTTT	CAWSPPGSTGELFF
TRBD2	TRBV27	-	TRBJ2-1	TGTGCCAGCAGTTTATCCCCTCTAGCGGGGGGCCCGAGGAGCTCCTACAATGAGCAGTTCTTC	CASSLSPLAGGPRSSYNEQFF
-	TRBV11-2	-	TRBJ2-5	TGTGCCAGCAGCTTGGGGGGAGGTCGGGAGACCCAGTACTTC	CASSLGGGRETQYF
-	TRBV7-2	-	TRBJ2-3	TGTGCCAGCAGCTCGAGGTTTGGAGTTGGGAGTACAGATACGCAGTATTTT	CASSSRFGVGSTDTQYF
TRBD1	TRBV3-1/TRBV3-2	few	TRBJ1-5	TGTGCCAGCAGCCAAACCCCGACAGGGAGGTTAGGTCAGCCCCAGCATTTT	CASSQTPTGRLGQPQHF
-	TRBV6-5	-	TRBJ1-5	TGTGCCAGCAGTTACTCGATTGGCGGGGGCAATCAGCCCCAGCATTTT	CASSYSIGGGNQPQHF
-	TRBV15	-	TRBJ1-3	TGTGCCACCGCTCGGGGGGCAGCTGGAAACACCATATATTTT	CATARGAAGNTIYF
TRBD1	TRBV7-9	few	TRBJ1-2	TGTGCCAGCAGCTTAGGGACAGGGGTCGGCTACACCTTC	CASSLGTGVGYTF
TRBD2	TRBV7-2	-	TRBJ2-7	TGTGCCAGCAGCTCCGCCGGACTAGCGGGCGGGAGGTTC	CASSSAGLAGGRF
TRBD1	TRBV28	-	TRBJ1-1	TGTGCCAGCAGTTCCACAGGGGGCGCTGGGACTGAAGCTTTCTTT	CASSSTGGAGTEAFF